The 29 T cell receptor beta chains reported below all come from one sample, sequenced in a study of OX40 agonist ivuxolimab in advanced cancers. Library preparation used the immunoSEQ multiplex PCR assay. The table was pulled from immuneACCESS by TCRdb, which kept in-frame rearrangements only. Such tables lose some clones; where checked, under half of the loss comes from unresolved V genes, and the rest has no known cause. The table for this sample lists under 25,000 clones; 84% of them were counted only once. The ten largest clones represent around 31% of the sample. Specimen: CD4+ or CD8+ T cells sorted from blood, collected in a trial of the OX40 agonist ivuxolimab. The receptors stem from an adult with an advanced solid tumor such as melanoma, head and neck, liver or kidney cancer.

V and J are TRBV13 and TRBJ1-1, with no clear D. Germline V gene lookup returns CDR1 PRHDT and CDR2 FYEKMQ (reference sequence). The CDR3 is 12 residues long. V lost 0 bases and J 4 bases, leaving 3 bases between the germline ends. The CDR3: CASSLGLTEAFF. CDR3 in DNA: TGTGCCAGCAGCTTAGGTCTCACTGAAGCTTTCTTT.

The J gene is TRBJ1-5, the V gene TRBV5-8, with 12 nucleotides matching TRBD1. Germline lookup yields CDR1 SGHTS and CDR2 YDEGEE. The ends lost 6 bases at V and 3 bases at J; junction bases unmatched: 7. The CDR3 is 16 residues long. As DNA, the CDR3 is TGTGCCAGCACCCCGGGGACAGGGGGCTACAATCAGCCCCAGCATTTT. It yields the protein CASTPGTGGYNQPQHF.

The chain joins TRBV13 to TRBJ1-3; TRBD1 might be the D (5 bases). The CDR3 is 15 amino acids. CDR1 is PRHDT, CDR2 FYEKMQ, per germline (reference sequence). The V gene lost 4 bases and the J gene lost 0 bases, with 10 bases spanning the gap. Here the CDR3 DNA reads TGTGCCAGCAGCTCTCAGACAGCCTCTGGAAACACCATATATTTT. Translating gives CASSSQTASGNTIYF. Full variable domain (outside the CDR3, taken from reference TRBV13 and TRBJ1-3): AAGVIQSPRHLIKEKRETATLKCYPIPRHDTVYWYQQGPGQDPQFLISFYEKMQSDKGSIPDRFSAQQFSDYHSELNMSSLELGDSALYFCASSSQTASGNTIYFGEGSWLTVV.

The CDR3 protein is CASRARDRPNEKLFF. As DNA, the CDR3 is TGTGCCAGCAGGGCCCGGGACAGGCCAAATGAAAAACTGTTTTTT. This chain links TRBV27 with TRBJ1-4; TRBD1 matches 8 bases. The CDR3 is 15 residues long. With V trimmed by 6 bases and J by 5 bases, 8 bases remained unmatched. Germline assignment: CDR1 MNHEY and CDR2 SMNVEV (reference sequence). The full variable domain, its missing parts supplied by reference TRBV27 and TRBJ1-4, is EAQVTQNPRYLITVTGKKLTVTCSQNMNHEYMSWYRQDPGLGLRQIYYSMNVEVTDKGDVPEGYKVSRKEKRNFPLILESPSPNQTSLYFCASRARDRPNEKLFFGSGTQLSVL.

The chain employs TRBV19 and TRBJ2-1; 9 bases agree with TRBD2. The germline V gene encodes CDR1 LNHDA and CDR2 SQIVND (reference sequence). With 7 bases clipped from V and 12 bases from J, the junction kept 10 bases outside the gene matches. The CDR3 is 13 residues long. This chain's CDR3 is CASNLAGYDAQFF. CDR3 coding DNA: TGTGCCAGTAATCTAGCGGGATATGATGCGCAGTTCTTC.

The chain joins TRBV20-1 to TRBJ2-3; D unclear. Germline CDR1 is DFQATT and CDR2 is SNEGSKA (reference sequence). V shed 3 bases and J shed 6 bases, with 4 bases lying between them. CDR3 length: 10 amino acids. This chain's CDR3 is CSASRDTQYF. CDR3 coding DNA: TGCAGTGCTAGTAGGGATACGCAGTATTTT.

The chain is built from TRBV28 and TRBJ1-4, with no clear D. The V gene lost 7 bases and the J gene lost 4 bases, with 4 bases spanning the gap. The CDR3 contains 11 residues. The V gene's germline CDR1 is MDHEN and CDR2 SYDVKM. The DNA of the CDR3 is TGTGCCAGCAACGGTAATGAAAAACTGTTTTTT. As protein: CASNGNEKLFF.

The chain links TRBV19 to TRBJ2-1; 12 nucleotides agree with TRBD2. CDR3 length: 15 amino acids. Germline trimming cut 2 bases from V and 7 bases from J; bases unmatched to any gene: 3. Germline V gives CDR1 LNHDA, CDR2 SQIVND (reference sequence). CDR3 region: CASSIITSGRNEQFF. The CDR3 DNA sequence: TGTGCCAGTAGTATAATAACTAGCGGGAGGAATGAGCAGTTCTTC.

The rearrangement links TRBV9 to TRBJ1-1; 9 nucleotides match TRBD1. Germline lookup yields CDR1 SGDLS and CDR2 YYNGEE. The CDR3 is made up of 14 amino acids. V lost 5 bases to trimming and J lost 3 bases; unmatched junction nucleotides: 5. CDR3 protein: CASSRGQGYTEAFF. CDR3 DNA: TGTGCCAGCAGTCGAGGACAGGGGTACACTGAAGCTTTCTTT.

This rearrangement joins TRBV6-1 to TRBJ2-2; a weak D match, TRBD1 (5 bases). Looked up from germline, CDR1 is MNHNS and CDR2 is SASEGT. V lost 5 bases and J 4 bases, leaving 14 bases between the germline ends. The CDR3 sequence is 15 residues long. The CDR3 coding sequence is TGTGCCAGCAGTAGAGGCGTGGGGCGCACCGGGGAGCTGTTTTTT. Protein: CASSRGVGRTGELFF.

This clone turned up a few times. The chain is built from TRBV15 and TRBJ2-2, with 8 bases lining up with TRBD2. There are 15 residues in the CDR3. Unmatched junction bases numbered 3, after V lost 4 bases and J lost 2 bases. Germline loops: CDR1 LNHNV, CDR2 YYDKDF (reference sequence). CDR3 DNA sequence: TGTGCCACCAGCAACCGGGAGGGCAACACCGGGGAGCTGTTTTTT. This sequence encodes CATSNREGNTGELFF.

V and J are TRBV27 and TRBJ1-6, with D maybe TRBD1 (5 bases). The CDR3 totals 15 residues. V shed 5 bases and J shed 7 bases, with 15 bases lying between them. Germline CDR1 reads MNHEY; CDR2 reads SMNVEV (reference sequence). CDR3 sequence reads: CASSLTALRNSPLHF. The CDR3 DNA reads as TGTGCCAGCAGTCTGACAGCCCTACGAAATTCACCCCTCCACTTT.

Concerning this clone: The germline gene is not matched at one end of the junction; a read error may be the cause. The chain combines TRBV10-3 with TRBJ2-1; 11 nucleotides line up with TRBD2. The CDR3 extends over 15 amino acids. Germline V gene sequence: CDR1 ENHRY, CDR2 SYGVKD. The CDR3 DNA is TGTGCCATCGGGGGGCTAGCGGGAGGCTACAATGGGCAGTTCTTC. Protein product: CAIGGLAGGYNGQFF.

The rearrangement uses TRBV5-1 and TRBJ2-1; no clear D. The ends were cut back, 0 bases at V and 7 bases at J, with 14 bases in the middle. In germline, CDR1 is SGHRS, CDR2 YFSETQ. This CDR3 contains 15 residues. The CDR3 nucleotides are TGCGCCAGCAGCTTGGGGGATGTCGGCCGAAATGAGCAGTTCTTC. It is translated as CASSLGDVGRNEQFF.

The rearrangement uses TRBV9 and TRBJ2-5, with 11 bases lining up with TRBD1. The germline V gene encodes CDR1 SGDLS and CDR2 YYNGEE. This CDR3 is 15 amino acids long. V lost 2 bases, J lost 3 bases, and 3 bases stayed unmatched. This CDR3 reads CASSVGTGGKETQYF. Written as DNA, the CDR3 is TGTGCCAGCAGCGTTGGGACAGGGGGAAAAGAGACCCAGTACTTC.

This chain uses TRBV28 with TRBJ2-1; 7 nucleotides agree with TRBD2. The CDR3 spans 14 residues. Trimming took 3 bases from V and 14 from J; bases not matched to a gene: 13. From germline, CDR1 is MDHEN and CDR2 SYDVKM. The CDR3 region is CASSFVGLPWVEFF. CDR3 bases: TGTGCCAGCAGTTTTGTGGGACTACCGTGGGTGGAGTTCTTC.

In this sample, this clone turned up once. The chain links TRBV6-5 to TRBJ1-6; 7 nucleotides line up with TRBD1. The CDR3 length is 15 residues. Trimming removed 3 bases from V and 7 bases from J; junction bases left unmatched: 6. Germline CDR1 MNHEY, CDR2 SVGAGI. DNA of the CDR3: TGTGCCAGCAGTTATGTTGGGACAGAGAATTCACCCCTCCACTTT. This codes for CASSYVGTENSPLHF.

DNA for the CDR3: TGTGCCACCAGCAGAGATCATCAGGCCGGGGAGCTGTTTTTT. Protein: CATSRDHQAGELFF. The chain links TRBV15 to TRBJ2-2; unclear D gene. The CDR3 sequence is 14 residues long. V gave up 0 bases and J gave up 6 bases, with 8 bases separating them. CDR1 is LNHNV and CDR2 is YYDKDF in the germline V gene (reference sequence).

The chain carries TRBV21-1 and TRBJ1-5. TRBV21-1 is reported as a pseudogene. CDR3 length equals 15 residues. CDR3 in amino acids: CASSLDGGGNQPQHF. DNA of the CDR3: TGTGCCAGCAGCCTCGACGGCGGGGGCAATCAGCCCCAGCATTTT.

This clone was detected once. The V and J genes are TRBV27 and TRBJ2-1; no clear D. Per the germline V gene, CDR1 is MNHEY and CDR2 is SMNVEV (reference sequence). This CDR3 spans 11 amino acids. Trimming took 5 bases from V and 6 from J, leaving 5 bases between them. CDR3 nucleotides: TGTGCCAGCAGTGTATTCAATGAGCAGTTCTTC. Translating it yields CASSVFNEQFF.

This clone was recorded a few times. This chain links TRBV23-1 with TRBJ2-1, with 9 bases identical to TRBD2. TRBV23-1 is labeled an ORF, and its function is uncertain. The CDR3 consists of 15 residues. V trimming: 4 bases; J trimming: 5 bases; junction bases outside the gene matches: 6. The CDR3 DNA follows: TGCGCCAGCAGTCCGCGAGCGGGGGGTCACAATGAGCAGTTCTTC. Translation gives CASSPRAGGHNEQFF.

The J gene is TRBJ1-2, the V gene TRBV30; a weak D match, TRBD1 (6 bases). CDR3 length: 14 amino acids. Between the trimmed V and J ends, which lost 0 bases and 4 bases, there was a span of 12 bases. CDR1 and CDR2 (germline): GTSNPN, SVGIG (reference sequence). DNA for the CDR3: TGTGCCTGGAGTGTAGGACAGCCAACCTATGGCTACACCTTC. Protein: CAWSVGQPTYGYTF.

Points on this clone: Other DNA sequences in the sample encode the same CDR3. This chain connects TRBV28 to TRBJ1-1, with a possible D match to TRBD1 (6 bases). Trimming left V 3 bases short and J 0 bases short, with 11 bases between. Germline V gene sequence: CDR1 MDHEN, CDR2 SYDVKM. The CDR3 runs 15 residues. The DNA for the CDR3 is TGTGCCAGCAGTTTGCCAGGACAGCTGAACACTGAAGCTTTCTTT. Amino acids: CASSLPGQLNTEAFF.

The chain is built from TRBV7-3 and TRBJ2-1; D remains ambiguous. The CDR3 has 13 amino acids. Germline assignment: CDR1 SGHTA and CDR2 FQGTGA. Deletions cut 2 bases from V and 5 bases from J, with 7 bases between. CDR3 protein: CASSLDGHNEQFF. CDR3 nucleotide sequence: TGTGCCAGCAGCTTAGATGGTCACAATGAGCAGTTCTTC.

V usage is TRBV9 and J usage is TRBJ1-2, with 7 positions matching TRBD1. The CDR3 is 15 residues long. J gave up 1 base and V 0 bases, and 3 bases lay outside the gene matches. CDR1 SGDLS and CDR2 YYNGEE come from the germline V gene. In DNA, the CDR3 is TGTGCCAGCAGCGTAGAGGGGGACAGTAACTATGGCTACACCTTC. This gives the protein CASSVEGDSNYGYTF.

CDR3 loop: CSVEGSRYEQYF. CDR3 sequence (DNA): TGCAGCGTTGAGGGCAGCAGATACGAGCAGTACTTC. V and J are TRBV29-1 and TRBJ2-7; D unclear. CDR3 size: 12 residues. V was shortened by 3 bases and J by 4 bases, with 10 bases between the two germline ends. Germline assignment: CDR1 SQVTM and CDR2 ANQGSEA.

J is TRBJ1-4 and V is TRBV30; D possibly corresponds to TRBD1 (5 bases). V lost 0 bases and J 6 bases, leaving 17 bases between the germline ends. The CDR3 totals 16 residues. Germline V gene data show CDR1 as GTSNPN and CDR2 as SVGIG (reference sequence). CDR3 amino acids: CAWSVTLGAPDEKLFF. In nucleotides, the CDR3 is TGTGCCTGGAGTGTTACCCTAGGGGCTCCTGATGAAAAACTGTTTTTT.

The J gene is TRBJ1-2, the V gene TRBV27; no firm D call. The V end was cut by 4 bases, the J end by 4 bases, with 13 bases between. Germline assignment: CDR1 MNHEY and CDR2 SMNVEV (reference sequence). The CDR3 runs to 14 residues. CDR3 loop: CASSWSGSGYGYTF. The DNA of the CDR3 is TGTGCCAGCAGTTGGTCAGGTTCGGGCTATGGCTACACCTTC.

The gene calls are TRBV10-1 and TRBJ2-7, with 7 positions matching TRBD1. V shed 3 bases and J 6 bases; nucleotides not matched to a gene: 8. Looked up from germline, CDR1 is WNHNN and CDR2 is SYGVQD (reference sequence). This CDR3 is 14 amino acids long. The CDR3 sequence: CASSDNRQGGEQYF. In DNA, the CDR3 is TGCGCCAGCAGTGATAACAGACAGGGTGGCGAGCAGTACTTC.